This T cell receptor (beta chain) derives from a study of shared clonotypes between healthy human individuals. This table comes from immunoSEQ multiplex PCR, and its TCRdb copy is limited to in-frame clones, with some not included. The top ten clones hold around 0.47% of a sample with some 1,100,000 clones, around 78% of them seen once. The CDR3 is made up of 15 amino acids. V was pared by 1 base and J by 6 bases, with 13 bases between. Germline CDR1 and CDR2: SGHRS and YFSETQ. Points on this clone: The antigen is not known.

Study-wide findings and caveats: Only blood underwent sampling, and tissue repertoires likely differ.

Input material: memory CD4+ T cells from PBMCs. Subset noted: CD45RA-negative fraction. The clonotype was recovered from a man younger than 30 in good health. Some clones in this sample may be carry-over from other donors' samples. V gene TRBV5-1 combines with J gene TRBJ2-2; tentatively, D is TRBD2 (5 bases). The CDR3 here is CASSLSTSLAGELFF. CDR3 in DNA: TGCGCCAGCAGCTTGTCCACTAGTTTGGCCGGGGAGCTGTTTTTT.